This T cell receptor (beta chain) was captured in a study of monozygotic twins with inflammatory bowel disease. TCRdb reanalyzed the 5' RACE reads and collapses them to one entry per CDR3 protein, without DNA. The repertoire shows 170,000 or so distinct CDR3 sequences; the top ten hold roughly 7.4%. The sample was blood. This clonotype was sampled from a human donor with ulcerative colitis or Crohn's disease, or a healthy co-twin of an affected twin (not recorded which).

CDR3 loop: CASSLGGSTGELFF. This rearrangement joins TRBV7-2 to TRBJ2-2; without DNA, the TCRdb call of TRBD1 cannot be checked. The CDR3 runs to 14 residues. Germline CDR1 and CDR2: SGHTA and FQGNSA.